This passage covers 10 T cell receptor beta chains from one sample sequenced in a study of T cells in Graves' hyperthyroidism and ophthalmopathy. RNA transcripts provided the source from which TCR beta CDR3 regions were amplified. An initial round of RT-PCR targeting the TCR CDR3 relied on the HTBI primer set. TCRdb re-derived calls from the multiplex PCR reads in MiXCR, one entry per CDR3 protein. The table lists more than 500,000 distinct CDR3 sequences, about 45% of them singletons. Material for sequencing was peripheral blood or thyroid tissue (not recorded which). The receptors originated from an adult woman with Graves' disease, either hyperthyroidism or ophthalmopathy (not recorded which).

In the case of this clonotype: One junction end does not reproduce the germline sequence, and a read error may be involved. The J gene is TRBJ2-7, the V gene TRBV7-9; no firm D call. Germline V lookup: CDR1 SEHNR, CDR2 FQNEAQ (reference sequence). This CDR3 contains 14 residues. DNA of the CDR3: TGTGCCAGCAGTTTAGATCAGAGAACCTACGAGCAGTACTTC. Its protein is CASSLDQRTYEQYF.

This clonotype was recorded many times. This sequence joins TRBV28 and TRBJ1-6, with 7 positions matching TRBD1. V lost 10 bases to trimming and J lost 7 bases; unmatched junction nucleotides: 10. This CDR3 spans 14 amino acids. The germline V gene encodes CDR1 MDHEN and CDR2 SYDVKM. CDR3 in DNA: TGTGCCACCACGACAGGGTTGGAGAATTCACCCCTCCACTTT. Translation gives CATTTGLENSPLHF. Full variable domain (rest looked up from reference TRBV28 and TRBJ1-6): DVKVTQSSRYLVKRTGEKVFLECVQDMDHENMFWYRQDPGLGLRLIYFSYDVKMKEKGDIPEGYSVSREKKERFSLILESASTNQTSMYLCATTTGLENSPLHFGNGTRLTVT.

The V gene is TRBV20-1, the J gene TRBJ1-5, with 10 bases identical to TRBD1. Losses at the gene ends were 3 bases for V and 11 bases for J; bases not matched to a gene: 7. CDR1 DFQATT and CDR2 SNEGSKA come from the germline V gene (reference sequence). CDR3 size: 13 residues. CDR3 nucleotide sequence: TGCAGTGCTAGGGGGGGACAGGGGCAGACCCAGCATTTT. The encoded protein is CSARGGQGQTQHF.

This clonotype has more than one count but fewer than ten. The rearrangement uses TRBV7-6 and TRBJ1-1; D perhaps matches TRBD1 (6 bases). This CDR3 spans 15 amino acids. Germline lookup yields CDR1 SGHVS and CDR2 FNYEAQ. The V gene lost 0 bases and the J gene lost 6 bases, with 14 bases spanning the gap. In DNA, the CDR3 is TGTGCCAGCAGCTTAGCCGCGGGACATCCCTCTGAAGCTTTCTTT. As protein: CASSLAAGHPSEAFF.

On this clonotype: An end of the junction differs from the germline gene, which may be a read error. CDR3 DNA: TGTGCCATCAGTGAGATAGGAGGTGGCAATCAGCCCCAGCATTTT. This sequence encodes CAISEIGGGNQPQHF. V usage is TRBV6-5 and J usage is TRBJ1-5, with D unclear. CDR1 is MNHEY and CDR2 is SVGAGI in the germline V gene. The CDR3 runs 15 residues.

This clonotype occurred a few times. The chain combines TRBV7-9 with TRBJ2-2; D ambiguous. Germline V gene lookup returns CDR1 SEHNR and CDR2 FQNEAQ (reference sequence). The CDR3 has 11 residues. V shed 11 bases and J shed 1 base, with 5 bases lying between them. This chain's CDR3 is CALRNTGELFF. The CDR3 DNA is TGTGCCCTTCGGAACACCGGGGAGCTGTTTTTT.

The J gene is TRBJ2-5, the V gene TRBV2; D is unresolved. Per germline, CDR1 SNHLY and CDR2 FYNNEI. Trimming removed 5 bases from V and 9 bases from J, with 16 bases in between. The CDR3 runs 13 residues. The CDR3 DNA reads TGTGCCAGCAGTCCCTTGGGTAATCAGCCCCAGTACTTC. This encodes CASSPLGNQPQYF. Full variable domain (rest looked up from reference TRBV2 and TRBJ2-5): EPEVTQTPSHQVTQMGQEVILRCVPISNHLYFYWYRQILGQKVEFLVSFYNNEISEKSEIFDDQFSVERPDGSNFTLKIRSTKLEDSAMYFCASSPLGNQPQYFGPGTRLLVL.

J is TRBJ1-2 and V is TRBV10-2; D is unclear. V lost 5 bases and J lost 6, with 13 bases in between. The CDR3 length is 13 residues. Germline CDR1 reads WSHSY; CDR2 reads SAAADI. The CDR3: CASSRAGGDGYTF. The CDR3 DNA reads as TGCGCCAGCAGTAGGGCGGGAGGCGATGGCTACACCTTC.

This clonotype was recorded many times. The J gene is TRBJ2-6, the V gene TRBV11-2, with TRBD2 matching over 13 bases. CDR1 SGHAT and CDR2 FQNNGV come from the germline V gene. This CDR3 is 21 amino acids long. V dropped 4 bases and J dropped 0; count of bases not matched to a gene: 12. In DNA, the CDR3 is TGTGCCAGCAGCTCCGGACTAGCGGGAGTATCGGGTGGCTCTGGGGCCAACGTCCTGACTTTC. Amino acids: CASSSGLAGVSGGSGANVLTF. Complete variable domain (other parts from reference TRBV11-2 and TRBJ2-6): EAGVAQSPRYKIIEKRQSVAFWCNPISGHATLYWYQQILGQGPKLLIQFQNNGVVDDSQLPKDRFSAERLKGVDSTLKIQPAKLEDSAVYLCASSSGLAGVSGGSGANVLTFGAGSRLTVL.

This clonotype turned up a few times. This rearrangement joins TRBV2 to TRBJ2-6; D gene ambiguous. The CDR3 spans 8 residues. With 4 bases removed from V and 14 bases from J, the gap between germline ends came to 0 bases. Germline CDR1 is SNHLY and CDR2 is FYNNEI. CDR3 DNA: TGTGCCAGCAGTGTCCTGACTTTC. This codes for CASSVLTF. Full variable domain (missing parts from reference TRBV2 and TRBJ2-6): EPEVTQTPSHQVTQMGQEVILRCVPISNHLYFYWYRQILGQKVEFLVSFYNNEISEKSEIFDDQFSVERPDGSNFTLKIRSTKLEDSAMYFCASSVLTFGAGSRLTVL.